These 15 T cell receptor beta chains came from one sample sequenced in a study of blood T cells in healthy people across ages. Then a second PCR, running about 6 to 12 cycles, was carried out with a sample-barcoded 5' primer and a J-beta primer mix. TCRdb re-called the 5' RACE reads with MiXCR, one entry per CDR3 protein. This sample has roughly 800,000 distinct CDR3 sequences, with 20% to 30% found just once. The same data also went into a second study, on T cells of mothers and their children.

Input material: blood. The origin of the receptors is a boy younger than 18 in good health.

The CDR3 DNA reads as TGCAGCGTTGAAATGGACAGGGGGTATGAAAAACTGTTTTTT. Residues: CSVEMDRGYEKLFF. This chain links TRBV29-1 with TRBJ1-4, with 10 positions matching TRBD1. This CDR3 has 14 residues. Germline CDR1 is SQVTM and CDR2 is ANQGSEA. J gave up 6 bases and V 2 bases, and 3 bases lay outside the gene matches.

This clonotype came up a few times. The rearrangement joins TRBV7-9 to TRBJ2-1; the match to TRBD2 covers 10 bases. CDR1 and CDR2 from the germline V gene are SEHNR and FQNEAQ (reference sequence). This CDR3 spans 17 amino acids. With 3 bases clipped from V and 0 bases from J, the junction kept 5 bases outside the gene matches. CDR3 DNA sequence: TGTGCCAGCAGCTTTGCTTCTAGCGGGAGCTCCTACAATGAGCAGTTCTTC. Protein sequence: CASSFASSGSSYNEQFF.

The chain recombines TRBV7-2 with TRBJ2-6; D unresolved. Looked up from germline, CDR1 is SGHTA and CDR2 is FQGNSA. This CDR3 spans 16 amino acids. V lost 5 bases, J lost 0 bases, and 11 bases lay in between. CDR3 sequence reads: CASSLTFASGANVLTF. In nucleotides, the CDR3 is TGTGCCAGCAGCCTAACCTTCGCCTCTGGGGCCAACGTCCTGACTTTC.

This clonotype was counted a few times. Its ends do not fully match the called genes, so a read error is possible. CDR3 residues: CTSSYSRQWETQYF. In DNA, the CDR3 is TGTACCAGCAGTTACTCGAGGCAGTGGGAGACCCAGTACTTC. V is TRBV6-5 and J is TRBJ2-5; D uncertain. Per germline, CDR1 MNHEY and CDR2 SVGAGI. The CDR3 runs to 14 residues.

This clonotype was recorded a few times. The V and J genes are TRBV10-3 and TRBJ2-1, with D possibly TRBD1 on 6 matching bases. Germline CDR1 is ENHRY and CDR2 is SYGVKD. CDR3 length: 14 amino acids. Deletions cut 4 bases from V and 3 bases from J, with 10 bases between. This CDR3 reads CAISVRTDYNEQFF. CDR3 sequence (DNA): TGTGCCATCAGTGTAAGGACAGACTACAATGAGCAGTTCTTC.

This clonotype was recorded a few times. This chain joins TRBV29-1 and TRBJ2-1; D ambiguous. Germline CDR1 is SQVTM and CDR2 is ANQGSEA. CDR3 size: 16 residues. V gave up 4 bases and J gave up 2 bases, with 18 bases separating them. The CDR3: CSVGSLQLPPYNEQFF. The CDR3, as DNA: TGCAGCGTTGGATCACTCCAGCTTCCGCCCTACAATGAGCAGTTCTTC.

This clonotype appeared a single time. The chain joins TRBV29-1 to TRBJ1-4; possibly TRBD1 for D (6 bases). The CDR3 totals 15 residues. V was pared by 5 bases and J by 0 bases, with 13 bases between. Germline loops: CDR1 SQVTM, CDR2 ANQGSEA. The CDR3 spells CSVSEGGTTNEKLFF. The CDR3 nucleotides are TGCAGCGTTTCGGAGGGGGGAACAACTAATGAAAAACTGTTTTTT.

This clonotype occurred a few times. Here the CDR3 DNA reads TGCAGCGGCCGGGGGGGCGACTCCTACAATGAGCAGTTCTTC. As protein: CSGRGGDSYNEQFF. The chain is built from TRBV29-1 and TRBJ2-1; 8 bases map to TRBD2. V dropped 7 bases and J dropped 0; count of bases not matched to a gene: 5. The CDR3 consists of 14 residues. Per germline, CDR1 SQVTM and CDR2 ANQGSEA.

The chain joins TRBV15 to TRBJ2-1; D call uncertain. The DNA end favors TRBJ2-5, so the J call may be wrong. Looked up from germline, CDR1 is LNHNV and CDR2 is YYDKDF (reference sequence). The CDR3 totals 14 residues. This CDR3 reads CATSRVSVQETQYF. The CDR3 nucleotides are TGTGCCACCAGCAGAGTCAGTGTCCAAGAGACCCAGTACTTC.

This clonotype was counted between two and nine times. The chain recombines TRBV24-1 with TRBJ2-3; the match to TRBD2 covers 9 bases. CDR3 length: 16 amino acids. CDR1 is KGHDR, CDR2 SFDVKD, per germline. With 4 bases clipped from V and 5 bases from J, the junction kept 9 bases outside the gene matches. CDR3 DNA: TGTGCCACCAGTGAAACCCTAGCGGGGAAGGGAGATACGCAGTATTTT. It yields the protein CATSETLAGKGDTQYF.

This rearrangement joins TRBV12-3 or TRBV12-4 to TRBJ2-5; 11 positions match TRBD1. Trimming at V came to 5 bases and at J to 6 bases, leaving 2 bases not matched to a gene. The CDR3 has 13 residues. Here the CDR3 DNA reads TGTGCCAGCAGTCAGGACAGGGGGCAGACCCAGTACTTC. Its protein product is CASSQDRGQTQYF.

This clonotype has just a few counts. The chain employs TRBV27 and TRBJ1-1; D not certain. The germline CDR1 and CDR2 sequences are MNHEY and SMNVEV (reference sequence). Trimming removed 5 bases at V and 5 bases at J, with 9 bases between. CDR3 size: 12 residues. CDR3 residues: CASSDKGTEAFF. For the CDR3, the DNA is TGTGCCAGCAGTGATAAAGGGACTGAAGCTTTCTTT.

Comments on this clonotype: One junction end disagrees with the germline gene, perhaps due to a read error. This rearrangement joins TRBV20-1 to TRBJ2-1, with 9 bases identical to TRBD2. The CDR3 runs 16 residues. Germline CDR1 reads DFQATT; CDR2 reads SNEGSKA (reference sequence). DNA for the CDR3: TGCAGTGCTAGAGATCCCCCTAGCGGGACCTACAGTGAGCAGTTCTTC. It encodes CSARDPPSGTYSEQFF.

The chain has TRBV25-1 and TRBJ1-2; D gene unclear. The CDR3 has 14 amino acids. V lost 4 bases and J lost 7, with 16 bases in between. Germline V gives CDR1 MGHDK, CDR2 SYGVNS. The CDR3 DNA is TGTGCCAGCAGTGTACCCACCGGCGGGGTTGGCTACACCTTC. Its translation is CASSVPTGGVGYTF.

This clonotype showed up just a few times. The rearrangement uses TRBV7-9 and TRBJ2-1; D is ambiguous. Trimming stripped 6 bases from V and 10 bases from J, with 19 bases between. This CDR3 comprises 14 residues. The germline V gene has CDR1 SEHNR and CDR2 FQNEAQ (reference sequence). The CDR3 bases are TGTGCCAGCAGGCCACCCACCTCGGGCTTGGAGCAGTTCTTC. Its protein product is CASRPPTSGLEQFF.